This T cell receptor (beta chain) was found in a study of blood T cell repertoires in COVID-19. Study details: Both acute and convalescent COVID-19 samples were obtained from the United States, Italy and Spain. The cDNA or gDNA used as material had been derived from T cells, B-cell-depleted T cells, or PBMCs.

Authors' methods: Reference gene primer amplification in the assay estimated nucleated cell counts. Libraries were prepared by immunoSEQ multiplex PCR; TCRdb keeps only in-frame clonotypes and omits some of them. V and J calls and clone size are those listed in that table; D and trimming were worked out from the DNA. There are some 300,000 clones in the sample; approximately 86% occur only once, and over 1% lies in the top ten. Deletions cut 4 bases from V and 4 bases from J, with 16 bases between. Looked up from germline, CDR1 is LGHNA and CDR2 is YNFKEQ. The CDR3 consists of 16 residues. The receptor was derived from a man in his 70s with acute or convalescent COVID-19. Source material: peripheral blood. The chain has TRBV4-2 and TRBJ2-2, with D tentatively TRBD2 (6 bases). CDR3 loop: CASSPGGNLGTGELFF. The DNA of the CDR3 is TGTGCCAGCAGCCCTGGAGGGAATTTAGGCACCGGGGAGCTGTTTTTT.